The 32 T cell receptor beta chains given below trace back to one sample, sequenced in a study of blood T cell repertoires in COVID-19. The assay was immunoSEQ multiplex PCR, and TCRdb's table has in-frame clones only and misses some. The repertoire holds some 240,000 clones, with around 83% as singletons. Sequenced: peripheral blood. The source is a man aged 50 to 59 with active or convalescent COVID-19.

The V and J genes are TRBV9 and TRBJ2-1, with 9 bases lining up with TRBD2. CDR1 SGDLS and CDR2 YYNGEE come from the germline V gene. This CDR3 spans 14 amino acids. The ends lost 5 bases at V and 4 bases at J; junction bases unmatched: 4. The CDR3: CASSTTSGYNEQFF. The CDR3 region has the DNA TGTGCCAGCAGTACAACTAGCGGGTACAATGAGCAGTTCTTC.

V is TRBV15 and J is TRBJ1-3, with unresolved D. The ends were cut back, 3 bases at V and 4 bases at J, with 19 bases in the middle. The germline V gene has CDR1 LNHNV and CDR2 YYDKDF (reference sequence). This CDR3 has 17 residues. The chain's CDR3 is CATSSGYPHREGNTIYF. In nucleotides, the CDR3 is TGTGCCACCAGCAGCGGGTATCCGCACCGGGAGGGAAACACCATATATTTT.

This chain links TRBV29-1 with TRBJ1-1, with D perhaps TRBD1 (6 bases). This CDR3 is built from 12 residues. Germline V CDR1 and CDR2: SQVTM, ANQGSEA. The V end lost 7 bases, the J end lost 1 base, and 10 bases lay between the germline ends. In DNA, the CDR3 is TGCAGCGCATCGACAGGGAACACTGAAGCTTTCTTT. This sequence encodes CSASTGNTEAFF.

The CDR3 DNA is TGCGCCAGCAGCTTAATAGGCGGGATCGAGCAGTACTTC. Its protein product is CASSLIGGIEQYF. This chain joins TRBV5-1 and TRBJ2-7, with a tentative D call TRBD2 (6 bases). The CDR3 loop spans 13 amino acids. Germline loops: CDR1 SGHRS, CDR2 YFSETQ. Trimming removed 2 bases at V and 6 bases at J, with 12 bases between.

The chain uses TRBV5-1 and TRBJ2-3, with 9 bases identical to TRBD2. The V gene's germline CDR1 is SGHRS and CDR2 YFSETQ. Trimming cost V 0 bases and J 1 base; bases outside gene matches: 12. This CDR3 spans 19 amino acids. CDR3 sequence reads: CASSLVPGERGAGTDTQYF. CDR3 nucleotides: TGCGCCAGCAGCTTGGTTCCAGGCGAGCGGGGGGCCGGCACAGATACGCAGTATTTT. Full variable domain (outside the CDR3, taken from reference TRBV5-1 and TRBJ2-3): KAGVTQTPRYLIKTRGQQVTLSCSPISGHRSVSWYQQTPGQGLQFLFEYFSETQRNKGNFPGRFSGRQFSNSRSEMNVSTLELGDSALYLCASSLVPGERGAGTDTQYFGPGTRLTVL.

This clone was counted a single time. The rearrangement joins TRBV7-6 to TRBJ2-1, with 10 bases lining up with TRBD2. J gave up 2 bases and V 2 bases, and 3 bases lay outside the gene matches. CDR3 size: 16 residues. From germline, CDR1 is SGHVS and CDR2 FNYEAQ. This chain's CDR3 is CASSLTGTSAYNEQFF. DNA of the CDR3: TGTGCCAGCAGCTTAACCGGGACTAGCGCCTACAATGAGCAGTTCTTC.

This clone was seen only a few times. The same CDR3 is also encoded by other DNA sequences in this sample. The gene calls are TRBV7-3 and TRBJ2-2; weak D call: TRBD2 (5 bases). Trimming left V 5 bases short and J 1 base short, with 11 bases between. CDR1 and CDR2 (germline): SGHTA, FQGTGA. The CDR3 has 15 amino acids. Here the CDR3 reads CASSPPGGNTGELFF. The CDR3 DNA sequence: TGTGCCAGCAGCCCCCCCGGAGGGAACACCGGGGAGCTGTTTTTT.

This sequence joins TRBV25-1 and TRBJ1-1; D is uncertain. V was clipped by 10 bases and J by 0 bases, with 6 bases between them. The CDR3 runs 11 residues. Per germline, CDR1 MGHDK and CDR2 SYGVNS. The CDR3 coding sequence is TGTGCCACAGAATTGAACACTGAAGCTTTCTTT. It yields the protein CATELNTEAFF.

This chain links TRBV30 with TRBJ2-2; 7 nucleotides agree with TRBD1. Looked up from germline, CDR1 is GTSNPN and CDR2 is SVGIG (reference sequence). There are 12 residues in the CDR3. The V and J ends lost 8 bases and 6 bases, in that order; junction bases with no gene match: 6. The CDR3 DNA reads TGTGCCCTATATCAGGGGGCCGGGGAGCTGTTTTTT. Amino acids: CALYQGAGELFF.

This clone showed up just once. The J gene is TRBJ2-3, the V gene TRBV15, with 12 nucleotides matching TRBD2. This CDR3 contains 16 residues. Looked up from germline, CDR1 is LNHNV and CDR2 is YYDKDF (reference sequence). The J segment lost 1 base and the V segment lost 2 bases, leaving 1 base of the junction unmatched. CDR3 in amino acids: CATSRRLAGGTDTQYF. CDR3 sequence (DNA): TGTGCCACCAGCAGACGACTAGCGGGAGGCACAGATACGCAGTATTTT.

The table lists this clone with a count of one. The J gene is TRBJ2-1, the V gene TRBV6-6; weak D call: TRBD1 (5 bases). This CDR3 is built from 14 residues. Germline V gene sequence: CDR1 MNHNY, CDR2 SVGAGI (reference sequence). Trimming stripped 2 bases from V and 6 bases from J, with 11 bases between. CDR3 nucleotides: TGTGCCAGCAGTTACGACAGATACACCAATGAGCAGTTCTTC. It is translated as CASSYDRYTNEQFF.

The chain combines TRBV28 with TRBJ1-4; D perhaps matches TRBD1 (6 bases). Per germline, CDR1 MDHEN and CDR2 SYDVKM. V dropped 6 bases and J dropped 5 bases, with 16 bases sitting between them. The CDR3 contains 15 residues. This chain's CDR3 is CASRPQGTANEKLFF. The CDR3 DNA reads as TGTGCCAGCAGACCCCAGGGGACGGCGAATGAAAAACTGTTTTTT. Variable domain in full (rest from reference TRBV28 and TRBJ1-4): DVKVTQSSRYLVKRTGEKVFLECVQDMDHENMFWYRQDPGLGLRLIYFSYDVKMKEKGDIPEGYSVSREKKERFSLILESASTNQTSMYLCASRPQGTANEKLFFGSGTQLSVL.

V is TRBV4-3 and J is TRBJ2-5, with 10 nucleotides matching TRBD2. J was trimmed by 5 bases and V by 3 bases; bases with no gene match: 18. This CDR3 comprises 19 residues. CDR1 and CDR2 (germline): LGHNA, YSLEER. This CDR3 is CASSQTAPSGGVRGETQYF. Written as DNA, the CDR3 is TGCGCCAGCAGCCAGACCGCACCTAGCGGGGGAGTAAGGGGGGAGACCCAGTACTTC.

This clone was detected only once. The chain links TRBV5-1 to TRBJ1-1, with 9 bases lining up with TRBD1. Germline-derived CDR1 and CDR2 are SGHRS and YFSETQ. This CDR3 is 16 amino acids long. Losses at the gene ends were 4 bases for V and 0 bases for J; bases not matched to a gene: 7. CDR3 DNA: TGCGCCAGCAGCCGGACAGGGGCCAAGATGAACACTGAAGCTTTCTTT. Its protein product is CASSRTGAKMNTEAFF.

The chain joins TRBV4-1 to TRBJ2-6, with 7 nucleotides matching TRBD1. Germline V gives CDR1 MGHRA, CDR2 YSYEKL. V dropped 2 bases and J dropped 0; count of bases not matched to a gene: 4. The CDR3 length is 17 residues. The CDR3 loop reads CASSQWDSRSGANVLTF. Here the CDR3 DNA reads TGCGCCAGCAGCCAATGGGACAGTCGCTCTGGGGCCAACGTCCTGACTTTC.

The chain is built from TRBV29-1 and TRBJ1-1, with D perhaps matching TRBD1 (5 bases). The germline V gene has CDR1 SQVTM and CDR2 ANQGSEA. Trimming left V 5 bases short and J 0 bases short, with 10 bases between. This CDR3 spans 13 amino acids. The CDR3 protein is CSVSPGMNTEAFF. The DNA for the CDR3 is TGCAGCGTTTCGCCAGGGATGAACACTGAAGCTTTCTTT.

The chain has TRBV7-2 and TRBJ1-5; D uncertain. Trimming pared 10 bases from V and 5 bases from J, leaving 6 bases between. The CDR3 length is 10 residues. From germline, CDR1 is SGHTA and CDR2 FQGNSA. CDR3 sequence reads: CANMDQPQHF. The DNA of the CDR3 is TGTGCCAACATGGATCAGCCCCAGCATTTT.

This chain links TRBV7-2 with TRBJ1-1, with D unclear. Germline CDR1 SGHTA, CDR2 FQGNSA. V lost 6 bases and J lost 0, with 11 bases in between. The CDR3 runs to 14 residues. The CDR3 bases are TGTGCCAGCAGGCCCCAGGATTTGAACACTGAAGCTTTCTTT. It is translated as CASRPQDLNTEAFF.

V is TRBV10-3 and J is TRBJ1-6; D is unclear. Between the trimmed V and J ends, which lost 0 bases and 7 bases, there was a span of 10 bases. Germline V CDR1 and CDR2: ENHRY, SYGVKD. The CDR3 spans 15 residues. The CDR3 sequence is CAISESTVRNSPLHF. Here the CDR3 DNA reads TGTGCCATCAGTGAGTCTACGGTCCGGAATTCACCCCTCCACTTT.

This clone showed up just a few times. The chain carries TRBV21-1 and TRBJ2-7; the tabulated D call, TRBD2, remains unverified against the DNA. TRBV21-1 represents a pseudogene. The CDR3 has 16 residues. In DNA, the CDR3 is TGTGCCAGCAGCAAACCAACTAGCGGGAGAATCTACGAGCAGTACTTC. It is translated as CASSKPTSGRIYEQYF.

This clone was recorded only once. The CDR3, as DNA: TGCGCCAGCAGATCGACTAGCGGAGACAATGAGCAGTTCTTC. Amino acid sequence: CASRSTSGDNEQFF. This rearrangement joins TRBV5-1 to TRBJ2-1; 9 bases are a match to TRBD2. The junction had 5 bases not matched to a gene; V was cut back by 5 bases and J by 5 bases. The CDR3 has 14 amino acids. Germline V lookup: CDR1 SGHRS, CDR2 YFSETQ.

The rearrangement uses TRBV6-7 and TRBJ2-1, with TRBD2 matching 9 bases. TRBV6-7 is noted as an ORF with a role that remains uncertain. J was trimmed by 2 bases and V by 4 bases; bases with no gene match: 15. CDR3 length: 19 residues. DNA for the CDR3: TGTGCCAGCAGTTCCAGCCTCCCCACCCCTAGCGGGACCTACAATGAGCAGTTCTTC. This encodes CASSSSLPTPSGTYNEQFF.

The V gene is TRBV28, the J gene TRBJ1-1, with D possibly TRBD1 on 6 matching bases. The CDR3 spans 13 residues. With 2 bases removed from V and 5 bases from J, the gap between germline ends came to 9 bases. Germline lookup yields CDR1 MDHEN and CDR2 SYDVKM. CDR3 loop: CASSLDRWTEAFF. CDR3 nucleotides: TGTGCCAGCAGTTTAGACAGGTGGACTGAAGCTTTCTTT.

This chain joins TRBV7-3 and TRBJ1-1, with a tentative D call TRBD1 (6 bases). Looked up from germline, CDR1 is SGHTA and CDR2 is FQGTGA. The CDR3 runs to 13 residues. Trimming cost V 4 bases and J 3 bases, with 9 bases left between them. The CDR3 DNA reads TGTGCCAGCAGCTCCGGACAGTACACTGAAGCTTTCTTT. It yields the protein CASSSGQYTEAFF.

The chain recombines TRBV3-1 (or the pseudogene TRBV3-2) with TRBJ1-6, with D uncertain. The germline CDR1 and CDR2 sequences are LGHDT and YNNKEL (reference sequence). Trimming removed 6 bases at V and 8 bases at J, with 20 bases between. The CDR3 runs 16 residues. The CDR3 region has the DNA TGTGCCAGCAGGCCCTCTCCAAGGGAGGAATATTCACCCCTCCACTTT. This translates into CASRPSPREEYSPLHF.

The chain couples TRBV5-4 to TRBJ2-5; 9 nucleotides line up with TRBD2. This CDR3 comprises 15 residues. V lost 4 bases and J lost 3; bases outside the gene matches: 7. Germline CDR1 reads SGHNT; CDR2 reads YYREEE (reference sequence). The CDR3 sequence is CASSARTSAKETQYF. CDR3 bases: TGTGCCAGCAGCGCCCGGACTAGCGCCAAAGAGACCCAGTACTTC.

In its sample, this clone was seen once. The genes are TRBV20-1 and TRBJ1-2; the D gene is possibly TRBD1 (5 bases). Deletions cut 3 bases from V and 4 bases from J, with 12 bases between. CDR1 is DFQATT, CDR2 SNEGSKA, per germline (reference sequence). The CDR3 has 13 residues. The CDR3 sequence: CSASHPGGYGYTF. The CDR3 bases are TGCAGTGCTAGTCACCCCGGGGGCTATGGCTACACCTTC.

The J gene is TRBJ1-2, the V gene TRBV2; 11 bases match TRBD1. J lost 2 bases, V lost 4 bases, and 3 bases had no gene match. The CDR3 contains 15 residues. Germline CDR1 is SNHLY and CDR2 is FYNNEI. CDR3 bases: TGTGCCAGCAGTGGGGACAGGGGGAAGAACTATGGCTACACCTTC. Its translation is CASSGDRGKNYGYTF.

This clone appeared once. The chain recombines TRBV19 with TRBJ2-3; 9 positions match TRBD2. The CDR3 runs 15 residues. The trim removed 8 bases at V and 0 bases at J, leaving 6 bases unmatched. Germline V gives CDR1 LNHDA, CDR2 SQIVND (reference sequence). DNA for the CDR3: TGTGCCAGTTCTGGACTAGCGTTTAGCACAGATACGCAGTATTTT. The encoded protein is CASSGLAFSTDTQYF.

The chain employs TRBV28 and TRBJ2-3; 9 nucleotides match TRBD2. V lost 7 bases, J lost 5 bases, and 13 bases stayed unmatched. The CDR3 is 16 residues long. Looked up from germline, CDR1 is MDHEN and CDR2 is SYDVKM. As DNA, the CDR3 is TGTGCCAGCACCCCGGCTGGTCTAGCGGGGAAAGATACGCAGTATTTT. Protein product: CASTPAGLAGKDTQYF.

This clone appeared a single time. The junction departs from germline at one end; a sequencing error may be responsible. This sequence joins TRBV6-5 and TRBJ1-5; a possible D gene is TRBD1 (6 bases). The length of the CDR3 is 14 residues. Germline CDR1 reads MNHEY; CDR2 reads SVGAGI. The CDR3 DNA sequence: TGTGCCACCAGTTTTTCAGGGGGCAATCAGCCCCAGCATTTT. Encoded protein: CATSFSGGNQPQHF.

The chain recombines TRBV7-3 with TRBJ1-4; TRBD1 might be the D (6 bases). CDR3 length: 13 residues. Trimming removed 6 bases at V and 8 bases at J, with 13 bases between. Germline V gives CDR1 SGHTA, CDR2 FQGTGA. The CDR3 region is CASSLERGEKLFF. Here the CDR3 DNA reads TGTGCCAGCAGTTTGGAGAGGGGGGAAAAACTGTTTTTT.